Listed here are 19 T cell receptor beta chains from one sample, sequenced in a study of blood T cell repertoires in COVID-19. TCRdb keeps only in-frame clones here, not all; method: immunoSEQ multiplex PCR. The repertoire includes roughly 52,000 clones, 89% of them detected once, and more than 15% sits in the top ten. The sequenced sample was peripheral blood. These receptor sequences come from a human donor in a cohort sampled during active COVID-19.

The CDR3 sequence is CASSLIRAYGYTF. CDR3 DNA sequence: TGTGCCAGCAGTTTAATCAGGGCCTATGGCTACACCTTC. This chain links TRBV28 with TRBJ1-2, with a tentative D call TRBD1 (5 bases). The V gene lost 2 bases and the J gene lost 4 bases, with 8 bases spanning the gap. Germline CDR1 reads MDHEN; CDR2 reads SYDVKM. CDR3 length: 13 amino acids.

The rearrangement uses TRBV3-1 (or the pseudogene TRBV3-2) and TRBJ1-6, with a weak D call TRBD1 (5 bases). V lost 2 bases and J 13 bases, leaving 15 bases between the germline ends. Germline V gene sequence: CDR1 LGHDT, CDR2 YNNKEL (reference sequence). The CDR3 loop spans 14 amino acids. The CDR3: CASSQRGSRGPLHF. The CDR3 DNA reads as TGTGCCAGCAGCCAACGGGGGTCAAGAGGGCCCCTCCACTTT.

This chain connects TRBV5-1 to TRBJ2-5; 16 positions match TRBD2. The CDR3 extends over 17 amino acids. J lost 3 bases, V lost 3 bases, and 5 bases had no gene match. Germline V CDR1 and CDR2: SGHRS, YFSETQ. The CDR3 is CASSYPGLAGGEETQYF. CDR3 bases: TGCGCCAGCAGCTACCCGGGACTAGCGGGGGGGGAAGAGACCCAGTACTTC.

The chain links TRBV7-9 to TRBJ1-1; unclear D gene. The CDR3 has 15 amino acids. Per the germline V gene, CDR1 is SEHNR and CDR2 is FQNEAQ (reference sequence). V lost 1 base to trimming and J lost 0 bases, with 9 bases between them. DNA of the CDR3: TGTGCCAGCAGCTTAGTTGCGGGTGTGAACACTGAAGCTTTCTTT. This encodes CASSLVAGVNTEAFF.

The gene calls are TRBV5-1 and TRBJ1-2, with 12 bases that match TRBD1. The CDR3 consists of 14 residues. Germline CDR1 and CDR2: SGHRS and YFSETQ. With V trimmed by 4 bases and J by 5 bases, 3 bases remained unmatched. Here the CDR3 reads CASSPGQGAYGYTF. In DNA, the CDR3 is TGCGCCAGCAGCCCGGGACAGGGGGCTTATGGCTACACCTTC.

The chain uses TRBV9 and TRBJ2-5; 9 bases align to TRBD2. Germline CDR1 is SGDLS and CDR2 is YYNGEE. V gave up 1 base and J gave up 3 bases; unmatched junction bases: 13. The CDR3 contains 18 residues. In nucleotides, the CDR3 is TGTGCCAGCAGCGTAACCCCATCCTGGACTAGCGCGGAAGAGACCCAGTACTTC. Protein sequence: CASSVTPSWTSAEETQYF.

The rearrangement joins TRBV3-1 (or the pseudogene TRBV3-2) to TRBJ1-5; TRBD1 is a possible D gene (5 bases). Germline V lookup: CDR1 LGHDT, CDR2 YNNKEL (reference sequence). This CDR3 contains 14 residues. With 3 bases removed from V and 4 bases from J, the gap between germline ends came to 10 bases. CDR3 amino acids: CASSQGPGNQPQHF. As DNA, the CDR3 is TGTGCCAGCAGCCAGGGGCCAGGGAATCAGCCCCAGCATTTT.

This sequence joins TRBV5-8 and TRBJ1-2; TRBD1 aligns across 8 bases. Germline V lookup: CDR1 SGHTS, CDR2 YDEGEE. The trim removed 4 bases at V and 3 bases at J, leaving 8 bases unmatched. CDR3 length: 15 amino acids. CDR3 nucleotides: TGTGCCAGCAGCATTGACAGGGGTTTTGACTATGGCTACACCTTC. Its protein is CASSIDRGFDYGYTF.

The J gene is TRBJ2-2, the V gene TRBV6-2 or TRBV6-3; perhaps TRBD1 as D (5 bases). There are 15 residues in the CDR3. The germline V gene encodes CDR1 MNHEY and CDR2 SVGEGT. Trimming shortened V by 1 base and J by 4 bases, and 10 bases separated the two germline ends. The CDR3 loop is CASSYFRAGTGELFF. Here the CDR3 DNA reads TGTGCCAGCAGTTACTTCAGGGCTGGCACCGGGGAGCTGTTTTTT.

The count of this clone is one. The rearrangement uses TRBV7-2 and TRBJ1-3; 9 bases are a match to TRBD1. CDR1 SGHTA and CDR2 FQGNSA come from the germline V gene. This CDR3 spans 19 amino acids. With 7 bases clipped from V and 3 bases from J, the junction kept 19 bases outside the gene matches. CDR3 protein: CASTPGQGNSGSGGNTIYF. The CDR3 DNA is TGTGCCAGCACCCCCGGACAGGGGAATTCCGGATCGGGTGGAAACACCATATATTTT.

This rearrangement joins TRBV5-4 to TRBJ2-3; TRBD2 might be the D (5 bases). Trimming left V 2 bases short and J 5 bases short, with 6 bases between. CDR3 size: 12 residues. The germline CDR1 and CDR2 sequences are SGHNT and YYREEE (reference sequence). The CDR3, as DNA: TGTGCCAGCAGCTTACGGGGAGATACGCAGTATTTT. Its protein is CASSLRGDTQYF.

This chain uses TRBV3-1 (or the pseudogene TRBV3-2) with TRBJ2-7, with 8 bases fitting TRBD1. The germline CDR1 and CDR2 sequences are LGHDT and YNNKEL (reference sequence). The CDR3 extends over 17 amino acids. Trimming cost V 0 bases and J 5 bases; bases outside gene matches: 12. The CDR3 region is CASSQDLGRGLSDEQYF. CDR3 DNA sequence: TGTGCCAGCAGCCAAGATCTTGGCAGGGGGCTTTCGGACGAGCAGTACTTC.

V gene TRBV7-2 combines with J gene TRBJ2-7; D remains unclear. The CDR3 is 14 amino acids. The V end lost 4 bases, the J end lost 2 bases, and 12 bases lay between the germline ends. The germline V gene has CDR1 SGHTA and CDR2 FQGNSA. The CDR3 DNA is TGTGCCAGCAGCTCACATATTTCCCCCTACGAGCAGTACTTC. As protein: CASSSHISPYEQYF.

This chain links TRBV6-5 with TRBJ1-1; 9 bases map to TRBD1. CDR3 length: 14 residues. CDR1 and CDR2 (germline): MNHEY, SVGAGI. V shed 6 bases and J 4 bases; nucleotides not matched to a gene: 6. The chain's CDR3 is CASSLQGAGTEAFF. The CDR3 DNA reads as TGTGCCAGCAGCTTACAGGGGGCAGGCACTGAAGCTTTCTTT.

V and J are TRBV4-3 and TRBJ2-3; 15 nucleotides align to TRBD2. Per the germline V gene, CDR1 is LGHNA and CDR2 is YSLEER. The CDR3 spans 19 residues. Germline trimming cut 0 bases from V and 3 bases from J; bases unmatched to any gene: 7. The CDR3 region has the DNA TGCGCCAGCAGCCAAGACGGGACTAGCGGGGGGTTCACAACAGATACGCAGTATTTT. Translation: CASSQDGTSGGFTTDTQYF.

This chain links TRBV11-3 with TRBJ2-3; 10 bases fit TRBD1. J gave up 2 bases and V 5 bases, and 7 bases lay outside the gene matches. The CDR3 loop spans 16 amino acids. In germline, CDR1 is SGHNT, CDR2 YENEEA. The CDR3: CASSVRQGANTDTQYF. The CDR3 nucleotides read TGTGCCAGCAGCGTCCGACAGGGGGCGAACACAGATACGCAGTATTTT.

J is TRBJ1-3 and V is TRBV7-9; the D is unclear. This CDR3 spans 16 amino acids. The germline V gene has CDR1 SEHNR and CDR2 FQNEAQ (reference sequence). Trimming pared 2 bases from V and 10 bases from J, leaving 21 bases between. The chain's CDR3 is CASSLRLGGPDGTIYF. CDR3 nucleotides: TGTGCCAGCAGCTTAAGGTTAGGAGGACCAGATGGGACCATATATTTT.

The V gene is TRBV6-6, the J gene TRBJ1-1; D might be TRBD1 (5 bases). The CDR3 contains 15 residues. V gave up 4 bases and J gave up 10 bases, with 22 bases separating them. Germline CDR1 and CDR2: MNHNY and SVGAGI (reference sequence). CDR3 nucleotides: TGTGCCAGCAGTTTCCCCCAACAGGCAGGGTCCTTAGCTTTCTTT. Translation: CASSFPQQAGSLAFF.

The chain is built from TRBV7-2 and TRBJ2-3, with 7 bases matching TRBD2. The ends lost 2 bases at V and 4 bases at J; junction bases unmatched: 9. The CDR3 runs to 16 residues. Germline CDR1 is SGHTA and CDR2 is FQGNSA. CDR3 residues: CASSLNGGRVADTQYF. The CDR3 DNA reads as TGTGCCAGCAGCTTAAACGGGGGGAGGGTCGCAGATACGCAGTATTTT.